This T cell receptor (beta chain) was identified in a study of shared clonotypes between healthy human individuals (dated by TCRdb to 2018 to 2021). Context from the whole study: The cohort included a few men and a couple of women between 18 and 49 years of age. Per donor, three plates each were used for CD4 naive and CD4 memory, two for CD8 naive, and one for CD8 memory. The study deeply sequenced blood TCR repertoires of several healthy adults to estimate repertoire size and the extent of clonotype sharing between individuals. To increase sequencing depth and limit assay-specific biases, different laboratories used diverse techniques to prepare libraries and sequence TCR repertoires. Each donor's leukapheresis produced roughly between roughly 0.85 and 9.5 billion PBMCs. The full study reports these points: Higher generation probabilities were observed for clonotypes shared by all four sorted-subset donors than for non-shared clonotypes. Sampling was restricted to blood, and TCR repertoires in tissues likely differ from the TCR repertoires found in blood. Incomplete sequencing was indicated by rarefaction of sorted-subset datasets, despite the large sequencing depth. Across a handful of donors, around 5% of naive CD4, 3% to 4% of naive CD8, approximately 2.5% of memory CD4, and approximately 0.4% of memory CD8 clonotypes were shared. Because the study included a small number of donors, the genetic and exposure-history diversity represented was limited. Estimated clonotype richness was generally larger for naive than for memory subsets. Pairwise subsampling led to the expectation that sequencing depth would affect the degree of clonotype sharing among donors.

Using the deep immunoSEQ assay, TCR CDR3 regions were amplified from genomic DNA by multiplex PCR. Genomic DNA extracted from each cell subset was distributed evenly over all wells of several immunoSEQ 96-well plates, and each plate served as one replicate. Each replicate PCR for sorted subsets received around 200 ng genomic DNA, equal to about 30,000 T cell genomes. Purified libraries were measured with a Qubit 3.0 fluorometer, size-checked on a Bioanalyzer 2100, and measured again with the KAPA Library Quantification kit. Every immunoSEQ 96-well plate was sequenced on a separate single-read 150-cycle Illumina NextSeq 550 flow cell. Regarding the original processing steps: Because the immunoSEQ output included only junctional sequences and no quality scores, the filtering could not be the same as the filtering used for full-length reads. Sequences were annotated with PyIR, a Python wrapper for IgBLAST v1.9, and V/J genes and CDR3 were assigned using IMGT germline references. Any read was removed if the V/J assignment was weak (E-value above 1e-6), the CDR3 was missing, or the read contained stop codons, out-of-frame junctions, or ambiguous translated residues. V3J clonotypes were defined by identical inferred V gene, J gene, and CDR3 amino acid sequence. To compute the percentage overlap between repertoires, the number of shared unique clonotypes was divided by the size of the smaller repertoire. Three approaches were used to assess repertoire richness: RTK rarefaction, the Chao1 estimator, and Recon v2.1 estimates of unobserved clonotypes. Generation probabilities for all TCRbeta clonotypes obtained by the gDNA method from a handful of donors were computed using OLGA. TCRdb took this table from immuneACCESS and kept in-frame rearrangements with V and J called. Such tables lack part of the clones; where checked against another copy, unresolved V genes explain under half of the gap, and the rest is unexplained. The V and J calls and clone size are taken from that table; D and trimming were inferred from the DNA. The table for this sample lists around 2,100,000 clones; roughly 94% of them were counted only once. The ten most abundant clones make up roughly 1.2% of the sample.

CD8 naive samples were CD45RO-negative cells positively selected for CCR7, giving a CD45RA+CCR7+ population that excluded TemRA cells. Healthy HIV-negative adults with no recently reported acute infections or vaccinations were included as donors. Every donor was a Caucasian adult living in Nashville, Tennessee, USA. Blood was collected by leukapheresis, and PBMCs were isolated by Ficoll-Histopaque density gradient centrifugation and then cryopreserved in liquid nitrogen vapor phase. Analytical flow cytometry was used to check the purity and quantity of each magnetically sorted T cell population. Genomic DNA was isolated from each sorted fraction and quantified by UV absorbance on a Nanodrop 2000c. For CDR1 and CDR2, the germline V gene lists LGHNA and YNFKEQ. The junction shows trimming of 2 bases on V and 4 bases on J, and the gene matches do not reach 4 bases of it. Inclusive of the bounding cysteine and phenylalanine, the CDR3 is 16 residues long. CDR3 DNA is the only sequence kept; it has 48 bases, read in frame from the first base.

As concerns this clone: Its antigen has not been determined. Base qualities were left out, and no much larger clone turns up one base away.

Sequenced input: naive CD8+ T cells sorted from blood. The sample's cell subset or site label, decoded: CD45RA+CCR7+. This receptor chain uses TRBV4-2 and TRBJ2-1, with TRBD2 identical over 11 junction bases. The sequence derives from a man aged 18 to 35 in good health. The CDR3 here reads CASSQILAGGYNEQFF. Here is the DNA: TGTGCCAGCAGCCAAATCCTAGCGGGGGGATACAATGAGCAGTTCTTC.